These 11 T cell receptor beta chains share one sample of origin, sequenced in a study of cytomegalovirus exposure and HLA in healthy donors. Primers included in the PCR were 60 Vbeta and 13 Jbeta primers. The method was immunoSEQ multiplex PCR; TCRdb's version includes in-frame clones alone and lacks a portion of them. The sample comprises about 130,000 clones, 79% of which are singletons, and about 1% rests with the top ten. Sequencing was performed on PBMCs. These receptors all come from a male donor in good health and CMV-seronegative.

The V and J genes are TRBV11-2 and TRBJ2-7; D is ambiguous. CDR3 length equals 11 residues. Trimming left V 5 bases short and J 6 bases short, with 8 bases between. The germline gives CDR1 SGHAT, CDR2 FQNNGV. In DNA, the CDR3 is TGTGCCAGCAGCCCCTCCCGCGAGCAGTACTTC. The encoded protein is CASSPSREQYF.

This chain connects TRBV11-2 to TRBJ2-7; possible D gene TRBD2, 5 bases. The V gene's germline CDR1 is SGHAT and CDR2 FQNNGV. V gave up 0 bases and J gave up 6 bases, with 15 bases separating them. The CDR3 totals 15 residues. CDR3 region: CASSLEADFFSEQYF. CDR3 DNA sequence: TGTGCCAGCAGCTTAGAGGCGGACTTCTTCTCCGAGCAGTACTTC.

The rearrangement uses TRBV18 and TRBJ2-1, with a tentative D call TRBD2 (6 bases). The CDR3 is 12 residues long. CDR1 and CDR2 (germline): KGHSH, LQKENI. V lost 1 base and J lost 15, with 13 bases in between. The CDR3 protein is CASSPLSGEAFF. In DNA, the CDR3 is TGTGCCAGCTCACCACTCTCCGGGGAGGCGTTCTTC.

V and J are TRBV5-8 and TRBJ1-1, with D possibly being TRBD1 (5 bases). CDR3 length equals 15 residues. The V end lost 4 bases, the J end lost 4 bases, and 17 bases lay between the germline ends. Germline V lookup: CDR1 SGHTS, CDR2 YDEGEE. CDR3 in DNA: TGTGCCAGCAGCGGGGGGACGGGGCGCGCCACTGAAGCTTTCTTT. It specifies CASSGGTGRATEAFF.

This chain connects TRBV4-1 to TRBJ2-2, with 7 nucleotides matching TRBD1. V dropped 1 base and J dropped 4; count of bases not matched to a gene: 6. The CDR3 spans 16 residues. The germline CDR1 and CDR2 sequences are MGHRA and YSYEKL. CDR3 DNA: TGCGCCAGCAGCCAAGGAGGGGGCGAAGTCACCGGGGAGCTGTTTTTT. Translated: CASSQGGGEVTGELFF.

V and J are TRBV9 and TRBJ2-5; perhaps TRBD2 as D (6 bases). V lost 1 base and J lost 7, with 11 bases in between. The germline V gene has CDR1 SGDLS and CDR2 YYNGEE. The CDR3 spans 13 residues. CDR3 in amino acids: CASSVRAEGTQYF. In DNA, the CDR3 is TGTGCCAGCAGCGTAAGGGCGGAGGGGACCCAGTACTTC. Together with reference TRBV9 and TRBJ2-5, the CDR3 gives the full variable domain: DSGVTQTPKHLITATGQRVTLRCSPRSGDLSVYWYQQSLDQGLQFLIQYYNGEERAKGNILERFSAQQFPDLHSELNLSSLELGDSALYFCASSVRAEGTQYFGPGTRLLVL.

This chain connects TRBV5-8 to TRBJ2-5; D gene unclear. The closer fit of TRBJ2-7 to the DNA end suggests the J call may be wrong. CDR1 is SGHTS, CDR2 YDEGEE, per germline. The CDR3 consists of 15 residues. The CDR3 coding sequence is TGTGCCAGCAGTACCGGGTCCGCACCGGTCTACGAGCAGTACTTC. Translating it yields CASSTGSAPVYEQYF.

The chain employs TRBV6-1 and TRBJ2-5, with 12 bases fitting TRBD2. The DNA matches TRBJ2-7 better at its end, which makes the J call doubtful. Germline V lookup: CDR1 MNHNS, CDR2 SASEGT. The CDR3 spans 15 residues. This CDR3 is CASWLTSGGPYEQYF. CDR3 sequence (DNA): TGTGCCAGCTGGTTGACTAGCGGGGGCCCCTACGAGCAGTACTTC.

As regards this clone: Mismatch with germline at one junction end may stem from a read error. V is TRBV7-7 and J is TRBJ2-1; TRBD1 is a possible D gene (6 bases). Germline lookup yields CDR1 SSHAT and CDR2 FNYEAQ (reference sequence). The CDR3 has 15 amino acids. The CDR3 loop reads CASSPGTISYNEQFF. CDR3 DNA: TGTGCTAGCAGCCCCGGGACAATCTCCTACAATGAGCAGTTCTTC.

The chain is built from TRBV6-5 and TRBJ1-1; tentatively, D is TRBD1 (5 bases). Trimming removed 7 bases at V and 5 bases at J, with 20 bases between. Germline CDR1 MNHEY, CDR2 SVGAGI. The CDR3 consists of 15 residues. CDR3 sequence (DNA): TGTGCCAGCACCATGGAGGGGTATGGATTGACTGAAGCTTTCTTT. It translates to CASTMEGYGLTEAFF.

The chain couples TRBV6-5 to TRBJ2-3, with 8 positions matching TRBD2. Germline V gene sequence: CDR1 MNHEY, CDR2 SVGAGI. This CDR3 is 15 amino acids long. With V trimmed by 6 bases and J by 8 bases, 13 bases remained unmatched. The CDR3 DNA reads as TGTGCCAGCAGCCCCGGGGGGGGGCGTAGGGGTACGCAGTATTTT. This codes for CASSPGGGRRGTQYF.